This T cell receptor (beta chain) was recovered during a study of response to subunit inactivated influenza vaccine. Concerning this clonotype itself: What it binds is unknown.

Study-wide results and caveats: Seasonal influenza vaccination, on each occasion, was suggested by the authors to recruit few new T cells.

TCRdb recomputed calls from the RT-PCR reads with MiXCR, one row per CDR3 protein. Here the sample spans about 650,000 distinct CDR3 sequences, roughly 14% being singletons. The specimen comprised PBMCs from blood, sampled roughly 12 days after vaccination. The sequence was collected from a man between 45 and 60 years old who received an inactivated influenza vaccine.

The CDR3, as DNA: TGCAGCGTTGAAAGGGGCAACTACGAGCAGTACTTC. Translated, it gives CSVERGNYEQYF. This sequence joins TRBV29-1 and TRBJ2-7; perhaps TRBD1 as D (5 bases). The CDR3 totals 12 residues. Trimming pared 2 bases from V and 3 bases from J, leaving 8 bases between. CDR1 is SQVTM, CDR2 ANQGSEA, per germline.